Below, one T cell receptor (beta chain) is given with its context. Its antigen is not known. These data originate in a study of OX40 agonist ivuxolimab in advanced cancers. The wider study: The group had a mean age of 60 years, ranged from about 20 to 80, and was 82.7% male. General study points: Expanded clones belonging to CD8+ T cells outnumbered, on average, those of CD4+. Dosing at 0.1 to 3.0 mg/kg was accompanied by clonal expansion of CD4+ and CD8+ blood T cells by week 6.

Germline V gene lookup returns CDR1 GTSNPN and CDR2 SVGIG (reference sequence). CDR3 size: 13 residues. V lost 5 bases, J lost 5 bases, and 16 bases lay in between. Baseline, cycle 4 day 1, and cycle 7 day 1 were the blood sampling points. Sequenced by immunoSEQ multiplex PCR; TCRdb stores in-frame clones only, minus some. In the table there are about 71,000 clones, roughly four fifths of which are singletons. The sample in question was CD4+ or CD8+ T cells sorted from blood, obtained in a trial of the OX40 agonist ivuxolimab. The sequence was obtained from an adult with an advanced solid tumor such as melanoma, head and neck, liver or kidney cancer. The V call is TRBV30, the J call TRBJ2-7; D is ambiguous. The CDR3: CAWRPPLEDEQYV. CDR3 in DNA: TGTGCCTGGCGCCCCCCTCTAGAAGACGAGCAGTACGTC.